This T cell receptor (beta chain) was identified in a study of T cell responses to AZD1222 COVID-19 vaccine (dated by TCRdb to the early 2020s). Regarding the complete study: Because spike-specific TCR depth and breadth did not differ between the two schedules, AZD1222 recipients who got a second dose at roughly 4 weeks were pooled with those who got a second dose at roughly 12 weeks. TCR sequencing covered over 230 trial participants: approximately 200 given two doses of AZD1222 and some 25 given two doses of MenACWY control vaccine. Enrollment into the trials was organized by age into subgroups of 18-55, 56-69 and 70-plus years, and those subgroups contained 148, 28 and 57 TCR-sequenced participants, respectively. Overall results and qualifications from the work: The 56-69-year group was small, and its depth increase did not reach significance, likely because of low power. Participants were mostly white British, with more females than males. The authors suggested clonal diversity may have been underestimated. Nearly half of unique spike-specific TCRs reportedly recognized epitopes outside regions mutated in the B.1.351 and B.1.1.7 variants. Because no day 14 peak-response samples were available, the repertoires could be characterized only after the peak T cell response. Conclusions about previously exposed vaccinees were limited because only six AZD1222 recipients were SARS-CoV-2 seropositive at baseline. Vaccine-associated CD4 TCRs spanned the whole spike protein, with dominant responses in regions 160-218 and 743-854. A significant rise in spike-specific TCR breadth and depth was observed after two AZD1222 doses relative to day 0 and relative to MenACWY recipients.

The CDR3 regions of human TCRbeta chains were subjected to immunosequencing. The original pipeline was this. Repertoire TCRs were matched against a reference library of SARS-CoV-2-specific TCRs generated with the MIRA antigen-specificity platform. Breadth was defined as the fraction of unique TCRs that were SARS-CoV-2-associated, and depth was defined as the fraction of total T cells that were SARS-CoV-2-associated. Using the MIRA data, each spike-specific TCR was mapped to the spike region that the TCR reacts to and placed in a CD4 or CD8 class. Log10-transformed breadth and depth values were compared by one-way ANOVA with Sidak's multiple comparisons tests. TCRdb's version of the immuneACCESS table is confined to in-frame rearrangements and falls short of the full clone set. An unresolved V gene accounts for under half of the shortfall where checked; the remainder is of unknown origin. Clone size and the V and J calls come from that table; the DNA yielded D and trimming. This sample lists about 97,000 clones; just over 90% were detected once. In total, the top ten clones hold 1% to 1.5% of the sample.

Comments on this clone: It lacks a known antigen. No qualities accompany the bases; no much larger clone lies one base away.

Measured from the cysteine to the phenylalanine, the CDR3 is 13 residues long. Only the CDR3 region is kept as DNA, spanning 39 bases read in frame from base 1. V loses 6 bases, J loses 5 bases, and the germline ends lie 13 bases apart. According to the germline V gene, CDR1 reads MDHEN and CDR2 reads SYDVKM. What the time point label conveys for this sample: baseline before first vaccination. Vaccinee samples came from UK trials COV001 and COV002, including a single-blind randomized controlled phase 2/3 trial of AZD1222 (ChAdOx1 nCoV-19) in healthy adults. For TCRbeta chain sequencing, PBMC samples were collected from trial participants at day 0 and at day 28 after the second dose.

Here the chain combines TRBV28 and TRBJ1-1; the D gene cannot be named for sure. The source was peripheral blood, collected on day 0 of AZD1222 vaccination. The origin of this receptor is an adult in good health. The sequenced DNA: TGTGCCAGCAGCGTCCCTAGAGAGACTGAAGCTTTCTTT. This yields the protein CASSVPRETEAFF.